A selection of T cell receptor beta chains follows, all from one sample in a study of blood T cells in healthy people across ages. Via MiXCR, TCRdb re-called the 5' RACE reads, giving one row per CDR3 protein. The sample lists roughly 790,000 distinct CDR3 sequences; about 42% were seen once. The material sequenced was blood. The receptors here all came from a woman between 55 and 75 years old in good health. CDR3s include the opening cysteine and the closing phenylalanine or tryptophan. Fields, in order: clone size, D gene, V gene, J gene, CDR3 DNA, CDR3 protein. D genes are given only for firm matches. Clone size is stated in some rows and not others, as once, few, many or a class when expanded.

clone size: many
D gene: -
V gene: TRBV4-2
J gene: TRBJ2-6
CDR3 DNA: TGTGCCAGCAGCCAAGCAAACGGGAACCCTGGGGCCAACGTCCTGACTTTC
CDR3 protein: CASSQANGNPGANVLTF

clone size: -
D gene: TRBD1
V gene: TRBV29-1
J gene: TRBJ2-5
CDR3 DNA: TGCAGCGTTGTCCGGACAGGGGGGGAAGAGACCCAGTACTTC
CDR3 protein: CSVVRTGGEETQYF

clone size: -
D gene: TRBD1
V gene: TRBV20-1
J gene: TRBJ1-2
CDR3 DNA: TGCAGTGCTAGAGATATGGGACAGCTAGACTATGGCTACACCTTC
CDR3 protein: CSARDMGQLDYGYTF

clone size: -
D gene: TRBD2
V gene: TRBV12-3/TRBV12-4
J gene: TRBJ2-1
CDR3 DNA: TGTGCCAGCAGTTTTGCCTTCGGGGGGAATTCCTACAATGAGCAGTTCTTC
CDR3 protein: CASSFAFGGNSYNEQFF

clone size: many
D gene: -
V gene: TRBV15
J gene: TRBJ1-2
CDR3 DNA: TGTGCCACCAGCAGAGAACAGGGTTATGGCTACACCTTC
CDR3 protein: CATSREQGYGYTF

clone size: -
D gene: -
V gene: TRBV6-2/TRBV6-3
J gene: TRBJ2-5
CDR3 DNA: TGTGCCAGCATCCTCCGGGCGGGAACCTACAATGAGCAGTACTTC
CDR3 protein: CASILRAGTYNEQYF

clone size: few
D gene: TRBD1
V gene: TRBV10-3
J gene: TRBJ2-5
CDR3 DNA: TGTGCCATCAGTGGCGGGGACAGGCCGGGAGAGACCCAGTACTTC
CDR3 protein: CAISGGDRPGETQYF

clone size: many
D gene: TRBD2
V gene: TRBV6-5
J gene: TRBJ2-1
CDR3 DNA: TGTGCCAGCAGTTCCCACCTTGGCGGGGGGGGAACCTACAATGAGCAGTTCTTC
CDR3 protein: CASSSHLGGGGTYNEQFF

clone size: -
D gene: -
V gene: TRBV3-1
J gene: TRBJ1-2
CDR3 DNA: TGTGCCAGCAGCCTGGGTGGATTTTTCTATGGCTACACCTTC
CDR3 protein: CASSLGGFFYGYTF

clone size: -
D gene: TRBD2
V gene: TRBV5-1
J gene: TRBJ2-1
CDR3 DNA: TGCGCCAGCAGCTACGGGGTAGCGGGCCAATACAATGAGCAGTTCTTC
CDR3 protein: CASSYGVAGQYNEQFF

clone size: -
D gene: -
V gene: TRBV9
J gene: TRBJ2-7
CDR3 DNA: TGTGCCAGCAGCTCCCGGGGGAGTATCGACGAGCAGTACTTC
CDR3 protein: CASSSRGSIDEQYF

clone size: -
D gene: TRBD2
V gene: TRBV7-2
J gene: TRBJ2-5
CDR3 DNA: TGTGCCAGCAGCTTAAGGGCGGGAGGGCCCCTTGAGCAGTACTTC
CDR3 protein: CASSLRAGGPLEQYF

clone size: -
D gene: -
V gene: TRBV29-1
J gene: TRBJ1-1
CDR3 DNA: TGCAGCGTTATAAAGACTGAAGCTTTCTTT
CDR3 protein: CSVIKTEAFF

clone size: few
D gene: TRBD2
V gene: TRBV7-3
J gene: TRBJ2-3
CDR3 DNA: TGTGCCAGCAGCTTAAAGACTAGCGCAGATACGCAGTATTTT
CDR3 protein: CASSLKTSADTQYF

clone size: few
D gene: -
V gene: TRBV7-3
J gene: TRBJ2-5
CDR3 DNA: TGTGCCAGCAGCCCCACAGAAGAAGAGACCCAGTACTTC
CDR3 protein: CASSPTEEETQYF

clone size: -
D gene: TRBD1
V gene: TRBV20-1
J gene: TRBJ2-5
CDR3 DNA: TGCAGTGCTACCGGGACAGGGGGGCAAGAGACCCAGTACTTC
CDR3 protein: CSATGTGGQETQYF

clone size: -
D gene: -
V gene: TRBV6-4
J gene: TRBJ2-7
CDR3 DNA: TGTGCCAGCAGTGACTTCAGCCAATCCTACGAGCAGTACTTC
CDR3 protein: CASSDFSQSYEQYF

clone size: once
D gene: -
V gene: TRBV6-5
J gene: TRBJ2-3
CDR3 DNA: TGTGCCAGCGGACAGACGGATACGCAGTATTTT
CDR3 protein: CASGQTDTQYF

clone size: -
D gene: -
V gene: TRBV11-3
J gene: TRBJ2-3
CDR3 DNA: TGTGCCAGCAGCTTAGTAACGGGGGCGGATACGCAGTATTTT
CDR3 protein: CASSLVTGADTQYF

clone size: -
D gene: TRBD2
V gene: TRBV6-5
J gene: TRBJ2-1
CDR3 DNA: TGTGCCAGCAGGGGGGGACTAGCGGGAGTTCGGCAGTTCTTC
CDR3 protein: CASRGGLAGVRQFF

clone size: -
D gene: -
V gene: TRBV3-1
J gene: TRBJ2-7
CDR3 DNA: TGTGCCAGCAGCCAAGTGCTTTCAAAGCCCTCCTACGAGCAGTACTTC
CDR3 protein: CASSQVLSKPSYEQYF

clone size: few
D gene: -
V gene: TRBV9
J gene: TRBJ2-5
CDR3 DNA: TGTGCCAGCAGCGTAGCTACGACGGAGACCCAGTACTTC
CDR3 protein: CASSVATTETQYF

clone size: few
D gene: -
V gene: TRBV10-1
J gene: TRBJ2-3
CDR3 DNA: TGCGCCAGCAGCGGGGGCCCACATGATACGCAGTATTTT
CDR3 protein: CASSGGPHDTQYF

clone size: few
D gene: TRBD2
V gene: TRBV6-1
J gene: TRBJ2-1
CDR3 DNA: TGTGCCAGCAGGCCCACTAGCGGGAGAGTTAATGAGCAGTTCTTC
CDR3 protein: CASRPTSGRVNEQFF

clone size: few
D gene: -
V gene: TRBV4-3
J gene: TRBJ1-6
CDR3 DNA: TGCGCCAGCAGCCTCGGATGGGGTAGTGAAATGAATTCACCCCTCCACTTT
CDR3 protein: CASSLGWGSEMNSPLHF

clone size: few
D gene: -
V gene: TRBV9
J gene: TRBJ2-5
CDR3 DNA: TGTGCCAGCAGCGTAGGGGCCCGGGACTCCCAAGAGACCCAGTACTTC
CDR3 protein: CASSVGARDSQETQYF

clone size: -
D gene: -
V gene: TRBV18
J gene: TRBJ1-1
CDR3 DNA: TGTGCCAGCTCACCAGGGGGCGCGGGGAACACTGAAGCTTTCTTT
CDR3 protein: CASSPGGAGNTEAFF

clone size: -
D gene: -
V gene: TRBV6-2/TRBV6-3
J gene: TRBJ2-7
CDR3 DNA: TGTGCCAGCAGTTCCCAATTACCAGCATCCCGCTACGAGCAGTACTTC
CDR3 protein: CASSSQLPASRYEQYF

clone size: few
D gene: -
V gene: TRBV18
J gene: TRBJ2-1
CDR3 DNA: TGTGCCAGCTCACCGCCCGCTGGGAACAATGAGCAGTTCTTC
CDR3 protein: CASSPPAGNNEQFF

clone size: -
D gene: -
V gene: TRBV12-3/TRBV12-4
J gene: TRBJ2-5
CDR3 DNA: TGTGCCAGCAGGGATTTGTCAGAGACCCAGTACTTC
CDR3 protein: CASRDLSETQYF

clone size: -
D gene: TRBD2
V gene: TRBV7-2
J gene: TRBJ2-3
CDR3 DNA: TGTGCCAGCAGCTTACAAGGCCTAGCGGGGGGGGCCTGGATCGCGCAGTATTTT
CDR3 protein: CASSLQGLAGGAWIAQYF

clone size: few
D gene: TRBD2
V gene: TRBV24-1
J gene: TRBJ2-1
CDR3 DNA: TGTGCCACCAGTGATCAGAGCGGGAGGACCTACAATGAGCAGTTCTTC
CDR3 protein: CATSDQSGRTYNEQFF

clone size: few
D gene: -
V gene: TRBV21-1
J gene: TRBJ1-5
CDR3 DNA: TGTGCCAGCAGCGAAACAGGGGGCGACTATCAGCCCCAGCATTTT
CDR3 protein: CASSETGGDYQPQHF

clone size: -
D gene: TRBD1
V gene: TRBV24-1
J gene: TRBJ1-2
CDR3 DNA: TGTGCCACCAGTGATTCGGACAGGGGAGGCTATGGCTACACCTTC
CDR3 protein: CATSDSDRGGYGYTF

clone size: few
D gene: TRBD2
V gene: TRBV12-3/TRBV12-4
J gene: TRBJ2-1
CDR3 DNA: TGTGCCAGCGGACTAGCGGGAGGATCCAATGAGCAGTTCTTC
CDR3 protein: CASGLAGGSNEQFF

clone size: -
D gene: -
V gene: TRBV20-1
J gene: TRBJ2-7
CDR3 DNA: TGCAGTGCTAGTGGGCTAGCGGGACAGGTCTACGAGCAGTACTTC
CDR3 protein: CSASGLAGQVYEQYF

clone size: few
D gene: -
V gene: TRBV5-6
J gene: TRBJ1-2
CDR3 DNA: TGTGCCAGCAGCTACCTGGCCAGGGATGGCTACACCTTC
CDR3 protein: CASSYLARDGYTF

clone size: -
D gene: -
V gene: TRBV20-1
J gene: TRBJ2-3
CDR3 DNA: TGCAGTGCTAGAGGGGTCCCAGATACGCAGTATTTT
CDR3 protein: CSARGVPDTQYF

clone size: -
D gene: -
V gene: TRBV20-1
J gene: TRBJ1-2
CDR3 DNA: TGCAGTGCTAGCAAAGACCGTTACTATGGCTACACCTTC
CDR3 protein: CSASKDRYYGYTF

clone size: -
D gene: TRBD1
V gene: TRBV6-5
J gene: TRBJ2-1
CDR3 DNA: TGTGCCAGCAGTTACTCGGGACAGGACCTTTACGAGCAGTTCTTC
CDR3 protein: CASSYSGQDLYEQFF